Sequencing of this T cell receptor beta chain was carried out in a study of human T cells and chemical hapten exposure. Study-wide results and caveats: The donor cohort had alopecia, so its immune response may not match that of healthy people.

The germline V gene encodes CDR1 DFQATT and CDR2 SNEGSKA (reference sequence). V lost 4 bases and J lost 1, with 11 bases in between. The CDR3 loop spans 14 amino acids. Time point in this sample: pre-sensitization, week 0. Specified treatment: therapeutic diphenylcyclopropenone sensitization with weekly scalp DPC. TCRdb fed the RACE reads into MiXCR, producing one record per CDR3 protein. The repertoire has under 100,000 distinct CDR3 sequences, about 8% of them found once; the top ten carry 2.5% to 3%. This clonotype was recorded a few times. Antigen: not known. This chain uses TRBV20-1 with TRBJ1-5, with a weak D call TRBD1 (6 bases). The sequence derives from a man aged 35-49 years with alopecia areata. Some clones in this sample may be carry-over from other donors' samples. The material sequenced was whole blood, taken in connection with sensitization to the hapten diphenylcyclopropenone (DPC). The CDR3 sequence is CSAKAGVSNQPQHF. In nucleotides, the CDR3 is TGCAGTGCTAAGGCAGGGGTGAGCAATCAGCCCCAGCATTTT.